Each of the 29 T cell receptor beta chains below was sequenced from the same sample in a study of CD8 T cells in ankylosing spondylitis. TCRdb itself ran the 5' RACE reads through MiXCR, one entry per CDR3 protein. The sample has roughly 46,000 distinct CDR3 sequences; 4% are singletons. Material: blood, either unsorted or a sorted T cell fraction (not recorded which). The receptors originated from a female donor with ankylosing spondylitis or in good health (not recorded which).

The sample holds many counts of this clonotype. V and J are TRBV9 and TRBJ2-1; 9 bases are a match to TRBD2. Trimming took 0 bases from V and 8 from J; bases not matched to a gene: 6. This CDR3 region has 15 residues. CDR1 is SGDLS, CDR2 YYNGEE, per germline. Here the CDR3 reads CASSVAPSGVDEQFF. The CDR3 DNA sequence: TGTGCCAGCAGCGTAGCCCCTAGCGGGGTAGATGAGCAGTTCTTC.

There are many counts of this clonotype. This chain connects TRBV9 to TRBJ1-3; D gene unclear. The CDR3 runs to 15 residues. V gave up 4 bases and J gave up 1 base, with 12 bases separating them. Per the germline V gene, CDR1 is SGDLS and CDR2 is YYNGEE. This chain's CDR3 is CASSFSGESGNTIYF. CDR3 in DNA: TGTGCCAGCAGCTTCTCCGGGGAATCTGGAAACACCATATATTTT.

The table lists this clonotype with many counts. The V gene is TRBV9, the J gene TRBJ1-2; D remains unclear. CDR1 and CDR2 from the germline V gene are SGDLS and YYNGEE. Deletions cut 4 bases from V and 3 bases from J, with 16 bases between. This CDR3 has 15 amino acids. The DNA for the CDR3 is TGTGCCAGCAGCTCTCCGACGGAGAGGGACTATGGCTACACCTTC. It codes for CASSSPTERDYGYTF.

This clonotype was picked up many times. The rearrangement links TRBV9 to TRBJ2-7; TRBD1 matches 9 bases. CDR3 length: 15 amino acids. Germline values: CDR1 SGDLS, CDR2 YYNGEE. J gave up 4 bases and V 3 bases, and 8 bases lay outside the gene matches. CDR3 in amino acids: CASSESGTGIYEQYF. Written as DNA, the CDR3 is TGTGCCAGCAGCGAGTCCGGGACAGGGATATACGAGCAGTACTTC.

This clonotype has a count of ten or more. CDR3 sequence: CASSGPQGETQYF. In nucleotides, the CDR3 is TGTGCCAGCAGCGGTCCACAGGGGGAGACCCAGTACTTC. This rearrangement joins TRBV9 to TRBJ2-5; 7 bases agree with TRBD1. The CDR3 loop spans 13 amino acids. Per the germline V gene, CDR1 is SGDLS and CDR2 is YYNGEE. V trimming: 3 bases; J trimming: 5 bases; junction bases outside the gene matches: 4.

Many counts were recorded for this clonotype. This chain uses TRBV9 with TRBJ2-7, with 9 bases fitting TRBD1. CDR3 length equals 15 residues. V gave up 2 bases and J gave up 2 bases; unmatched junction bases: 5. Germline CDR1 is SGDLS and CDR2 is YYNGEE. The CDR3 region has the DNA TGTGCCAGCAGCGTGGCGGGGACAGGGACCTACGAGCAGTACTTC. This encodes CASSVAGTGTYEQYF.

This clonotype was recorded at least ten times. V and J are TRBV9 and TRBJ2-1, with TRBD1 identical over 7 bases. CDR1 SGDLS and CDR2 YYNGEE come from the germline V gene. This CDR3 has 17 residues. After removal of 1 base from V and 3 bases from J, the junction contained 10 bases not matched to a gene. The CDR3 DNA sequence: TGTGCCAGCAGCGTACCGAAACAGGGGCCCCGCTACAATGAGCAGTTCTTC. Translation: CASSVPKQGPRYNEQFF. Drawing the rest from reference TRBV9 and TRBJ2-1, the complete variable domain is DSGVTQTPKHLITATGQRVTLRCSPRSGDLSVYWYQQSLDQGLQFLIQYYNGEERAKGNILERFSAQQFPDLHSELNLSSLELGDSALYFCASSVPKQGPRYNEQFFGPGTRLTVL.

This clonotype is medium-sized in the sample. One end of the junction does not line up with germline, which may come from a read error. The chain recombines TRBV9 with TRBJ1-4; D ambiguous. The CDR3 is 15 residues long. Germline CDR1 reads SGDLS; CDR2 reads YYNGEE. The CDR3 protein is CASSDRVGTNEKLFF. The CDR3, as DNA: TGCGCCAGCAGCGACCGAGTAGGGACTAATGAAAAACTGTTTTTT.

Ten or more counts support this clonotype. The J gene is TRBJ2-7, the V gene TRBV9; maybe TRBD2 (7 bases). CDR1 and CDR2 from the germline V gene are SGDLS and YYNGEE. V was shortened by 3 bases and J by 5 bases, with 15 bases between the two germline ends. The CDR3 extends over 14 amino acids. The CDR3 bases are TGTGCCAGCAGCGCGGGGGGCCTTCGACACGAGCAGTACTTC. This translates into CASSAGGLRHEQYF.

This clonotype was seen many times. V usage is TRBV9 and J usage is TRBJ1-6; 7 bases match TRBD1. The germline gives CDR1 SGDLS, CDR2 YYNGEE. This CDR3 region has 15 residues. J lost 7 bases, V lost 2 bases, and 6 bases had no gene match. In nucleotides, the CDR3 is TGTGCCAGCAGCGTTACCGGGACAGTAAATTCACCCCTCCACTTT. This encodes CASSVTGTVNSPLHF.

This clonotype appeared many times. The V gene is TRBV9, the J gene TRBJ1-3, with D uncertain. The CDR3 length is 13 residues. Germline V lookup: CDR1 SGDLS, CDR2 YYNGEE. Trimming removed 0 bases at V and 7 bases at J, with 8 bases between. The CDR3 DNA follows: TGTGCCAGCAGCGTAGGAGTCAGCAACACCATATATTTT. Translated, it gives CASSVGVSNTIYF.

There are many counts of this clonotype. The chain employs TRBV9 and TRBJ2-1; the D is unclear. The CDR3 has 16 amino acids. V was shortened by 0 bases and J by 2 bases, with 12 bases between the two germline ends. Per the germline V gene, CDR1 is SGDLS and CDR2 is YYNGEE. The CDR3 DNA reads TGTGCCAGCAGCGTAGTAGACTCTTTCCCCTACAATGAGCAGTTCTTC. Amino acids: CASSVVDSFPYNEQFF.

The table lists this clonotype with many counts. V is TRBV9 and J is TRBJ2-5; no clear D. This CDR3 is 12 amino acids long. Germline V gene data show CDR1 as SGDLS and CDR2 as YYNGEE. V was trimmed by 3 bases and J by 5 bases, leaving 8 bases between them. CDR3 sequence reads: CASSGVVETQYF. DNA for the CDR3: TGTGCCAGCAGCGGAGTCGTGGAGACCCAGTACTTC.

This clonotype was seen ten or more times. Here the CDR3 DNA reads TGTGCCAGCAGCGGACAGGGAGTGGGGGATACGCAGTATTTT. Its translation is CASSGQGVGDTQYF. The chain uses TRBV9 and TRBJ2-3, with TRBD1 matching 7 bases. CDR1 and CDR2 from the germline V gene are SGDLS and YYNGEE. Trimming cost V 3 bases and J 6 bases; bases outside gene matches: 7. This CDR3 has 14 residues.

This clonotype was counted between two and nine times. The chain couples TRBV9 to TRBJ2-5, with D maybe TRBD1 (5 bases). The CDR3 has 13 amino acids. V was shortened by 0 bases and J by 5 bases, with 8 bases between the two germline ends. Looked up from germline, CDR1 is SGDLS and CDR2 is YYNGEE. Written as DNA, the CDR3 is TGTGCCAGCAGCGTAGGACAGTGGGAGACCCAGTACTTC. Protein product: CASSVGQWETQYF. The full variable domain, with the rest looked up from reference TRBV9 and TRBJ2-5, is DSGVTQTPKHLITATGQRVTLRCSPRSGDLSVYWYQQSLDQGLQFLIQYYNGEERAKGNILERFSAQQFPDLHSELNLSSLELGDSALYFCASSVGQWETQYFGPGTRLLVL.

This clonotype was observed many times. The genes are TRBV9 and TRBJ1-1; 8 positions match TRBD1. The V gene's germline CDR1 is SGDLS and CDR2 YYNGEE. Trimming removed 0 bases from V and 5 bases from J; junction bases left unmatched: 3. The CDR3 contains 14 residues. CDR3 sequence reads: CASSVADRDTEAFF. Written as DNA, the CDR3 is TGTGCCAGCAGCGTAGCGGACAGGGATACTGAAGCTTTCTTT.

This clonotype was seen repeatedly, ten times or more. This chain joins TRBV9 and TRBJ2-1; TRBD2 aligns across 11 bases. J was trimmed by 1 base and V by 3 bases; bases with no gene match: 3. This CDR3 is 16 amino acids long. Germline V gene lookup returns CDR1 SGDLS and CDR2 YYNGEE. The CDR3 nucleotides are TGTGCCAGCAGCGATCGACTAGCGGGGTCCTACAATGAGCAGTTCTTC. This encodes CASSDRLAGSYNEQFF.

This clonotype was detected ten times or more. In DNA form, the CDR3 reads TGTGCCAGCAGCGTAGAAGGGCAGAACACTGAAGCTTTCTTT. As protein: CASSVEGQNTEAFF. This rearrangement joins TRBV9 to TRBJ1-1; D uncertain. The CDR3 is 14 amino acids. V dropped 0 bases and J dropped 1 base, with 7 bases sitting between them. Germline-derived CDR1 and CDR2 are SGDLS and YYNGEE.

This clonotype was counted ten times or more. This chain uses TRBV9 with TRBJ1-6; perhaps TRBD1 as D (6 bases). Per the germline V gene, CDR1 is SGDLS and CDR2 is YYNGEE. This CDR3 contains 14 residues. The ends were cut back, 1 base at V and 10 bases at J, with 12 bases in the middle. The CDR3 reads CASSVSGVGSPLHF. CDR3 bases: TGTGCCAGCAGCGTATCAGGGGTTGGGTCACCCCTCCACTTT.

The chain links TRBV9 to TRBJ2-3; tentatively, D is TRBD1 or TRBD2 (5 bases each). V gave up 3 bases and J gave up 0 bases, with 17 bases separating them. The CDR3 is 17 residues long. Germline CDR1 reads SGDLS; CDR2 reads YYNGEE. CDR3 in amino acids: CASSGGRGAPSTDTQYF. In DNA, the CDR3 is TGTGCCAGCAGCGGAGGTCGAGGGGCCCCGAGCACAGATACGCAGTATTTT.

This clonotype was observed a handful of times. The chain joins TRBV9 to TRBJ2-1; tentatively, D is TRBD1 or TRBD2 (5 bases each). Looked up from germline, CDR1 is SGDLS and CDR2 is YYNGEE. The CDR3 contains 15 residues. With 0 bases removed from V and 14 bases from J, the gap between germline ends came to 21 bases. The CDR3: CASSVDSLSGTVEFF. As DNA, the CDR3 is TGTGCCAGCAGCGTAGATTCCCTATCCGGGACCGTGGAGTTCTTC.

This clonotype was seen many times. This sequence joins TRBV9 and TRBJ2-3; 13 bases fit TRBD2. V lost 2 bases to trimming and J lost 7 bases; unmatched junction nucleotides: 10. Germline CDR1 reads SGDLS; CDR2 reads YYNGEE. The CDR3 contains 17 residues. CDR3 amino acids: CASSVATSGGAQYTQYF. The CDR3 DNA is TGTGCCAGCAGCGTCGCCACTAGCGGGGGGGCACAATATACGCAGTATTTT.

This clonotype appeared many times. The rearrangement links TRBV9 to TRBJ1-2; no clear D. The germline V gene has CDR1 SGDLS and CDR2 YYNGEE. This CDR3 is built from 15 residues. The V gene lost 3 bases and the J gene lost 4 bases, with 16 bases spanning the gap. The CDR3 DNA reads as TGTGCCAGCAGCGCCCTGGTGAGTGTCGTCTATGGCTACACCTTC. This codes for CASSALVSVVYGYTF. Full variable domain (outside the CDR3, taken from reference TRBV9 and TRBJ1-2): DSGVTQTPKHLITATGQRVTLRCSPRSGDLSVYWYQQSLDQGLQFLIQYYNGEERAKGNILERFSAQQFPDLHSELNLSSLELGDSALYFCASSALVSVVYGYTFGSGTRLTVV.

There are many counts of this clonotype. The V call is TRBV9, the J call TRBJ2-7; 8 bases agree with TRBD1. The CDR3 runs to 14 residues. The germline CDR1 and CDR2 sequences are SGDLS and YYNGEE. V gave up 3 bases and J gave up 5 bases; unmatched junction bases: 7. Here the CDR3 reads CASSARTGTHEQYF. The CDR3 DNA is TGTGCCAGCAGCGCCCGGACAGGGACACACGAGCAGTACTTC.

As for this clonotype: A read error may produce the germline difference seen at one junction end. V gene TRBV23-1 combines with J gene TRBJ2-1, with a weak D call TRBD2 (7 bases). TRBV23-1 is known as an ORF, though its function is uncertain. The CDR3 is 16 amino acids. The CDR3 nucleotides read TGCGCCAGCTGTCAGCCGGGGGGCCCTGACCCCAATGAGCAGTTCTTC. Translating it yields CASCQPGGPDPNEQFF.

This clonotype was counted ten times or more. The chain combines TRBV9 with TRBJ2-7, with unresolved D. The CDR3 sequence is 14 residues long. Germline CDR1 is SGDLS and CDR2 is YYNGEE. Trimming removed 0 bases from V and 5 bases from J, with 12 bases in between. The CDR3 DNA reads as TGTGCCAGCAGCGTAGCTGTGTGGTCCCACGAGCAGTACTTC. Translation gives CASSVAVWSHEQYF.

This clonotype was found many times. This chain links TRBV9 with TRBJ1-1; D gene unclear. The CDR3 runs to 15 residues. From germline, CDR1 is SGDLS and CDR2 YYNGEE. V lost 5 bases, J lost 1 base, and 15 bases lay in between. CDR3 protein: CASRPQQNRNTEAFF. Written as DNA, the CDR3 is TGTGCCAGCAGACCTCAGCAGAATAGGAACACTGAAGCTTTCTTT.

This clonotype occurred many times. This sequence joins TRBV9 and TRBJ2-1; tentatively, D is TRBD1 or TRBD2 (5 bases each). CDR1 SGDLS and CDR2 YYNGEE come from the germline V gene. The V end lost 0 bases, the J end lost 10 bases, and 11 bases lay between the germline ends. The CDR3 has 13 amino acids. Written as DNA, the CDR3 is TGTGCCAGCAGCGTAGACGGGGCTCGGGAGCAGTTCTTC. The encoded protein is CASSVDGAREQFF.

This clonotype came up many times. V and J are TRBV1 and TRBJ1-1. TRBV1 is a pseudogene segment. The CDR3 totals 11 residues. CDR3 nucleotide sequence: TGCACCAGCAGCCAAGATCTGCAAGCTTTCTTT. This encodes CTSSQDLQAFF.